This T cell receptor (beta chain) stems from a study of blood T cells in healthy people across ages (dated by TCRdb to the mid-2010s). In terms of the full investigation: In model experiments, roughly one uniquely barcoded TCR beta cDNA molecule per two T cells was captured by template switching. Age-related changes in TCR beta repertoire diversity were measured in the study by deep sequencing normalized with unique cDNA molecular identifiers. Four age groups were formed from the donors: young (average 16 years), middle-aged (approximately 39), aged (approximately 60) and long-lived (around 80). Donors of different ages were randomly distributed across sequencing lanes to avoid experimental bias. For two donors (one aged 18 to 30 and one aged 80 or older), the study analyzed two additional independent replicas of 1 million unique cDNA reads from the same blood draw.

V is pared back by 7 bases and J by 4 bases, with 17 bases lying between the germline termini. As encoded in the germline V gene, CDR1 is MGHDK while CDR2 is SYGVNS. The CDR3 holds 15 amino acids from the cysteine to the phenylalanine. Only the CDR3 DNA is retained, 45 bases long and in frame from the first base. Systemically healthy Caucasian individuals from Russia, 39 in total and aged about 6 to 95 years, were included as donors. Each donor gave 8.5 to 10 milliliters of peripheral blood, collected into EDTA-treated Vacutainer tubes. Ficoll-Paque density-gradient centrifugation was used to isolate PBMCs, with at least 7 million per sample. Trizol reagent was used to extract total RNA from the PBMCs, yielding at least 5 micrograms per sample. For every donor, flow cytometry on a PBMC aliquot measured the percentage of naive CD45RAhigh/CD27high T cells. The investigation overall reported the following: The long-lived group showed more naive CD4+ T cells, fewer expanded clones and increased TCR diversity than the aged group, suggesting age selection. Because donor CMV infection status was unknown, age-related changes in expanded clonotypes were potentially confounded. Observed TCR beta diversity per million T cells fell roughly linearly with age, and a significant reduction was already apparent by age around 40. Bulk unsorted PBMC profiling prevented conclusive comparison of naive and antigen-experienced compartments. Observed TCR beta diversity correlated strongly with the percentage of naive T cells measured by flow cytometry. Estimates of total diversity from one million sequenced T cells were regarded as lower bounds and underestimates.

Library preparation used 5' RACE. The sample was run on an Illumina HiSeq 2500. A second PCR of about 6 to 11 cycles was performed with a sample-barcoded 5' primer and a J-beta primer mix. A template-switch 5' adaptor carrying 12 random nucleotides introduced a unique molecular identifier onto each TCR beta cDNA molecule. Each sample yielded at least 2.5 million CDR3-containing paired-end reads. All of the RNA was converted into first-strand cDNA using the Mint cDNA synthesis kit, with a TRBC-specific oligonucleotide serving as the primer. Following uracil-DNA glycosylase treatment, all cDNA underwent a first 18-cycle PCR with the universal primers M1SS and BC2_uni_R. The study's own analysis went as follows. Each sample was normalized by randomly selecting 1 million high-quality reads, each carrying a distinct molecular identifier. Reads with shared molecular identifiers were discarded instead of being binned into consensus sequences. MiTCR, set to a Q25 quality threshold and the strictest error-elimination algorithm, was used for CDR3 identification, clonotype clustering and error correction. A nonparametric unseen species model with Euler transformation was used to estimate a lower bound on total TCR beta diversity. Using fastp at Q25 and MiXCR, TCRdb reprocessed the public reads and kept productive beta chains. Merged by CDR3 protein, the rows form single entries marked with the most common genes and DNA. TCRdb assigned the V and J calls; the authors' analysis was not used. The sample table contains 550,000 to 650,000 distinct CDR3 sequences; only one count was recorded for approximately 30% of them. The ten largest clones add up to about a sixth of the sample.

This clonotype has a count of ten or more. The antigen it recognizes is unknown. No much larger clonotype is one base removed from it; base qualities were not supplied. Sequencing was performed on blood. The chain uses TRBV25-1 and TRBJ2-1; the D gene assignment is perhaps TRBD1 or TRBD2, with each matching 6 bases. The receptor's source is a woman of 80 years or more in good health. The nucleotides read TGTGCCAGCATCCCCCACGGGGGCCAATACAATGAGCAGTTCTTC. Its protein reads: CASIPHGGQYNEQFF.